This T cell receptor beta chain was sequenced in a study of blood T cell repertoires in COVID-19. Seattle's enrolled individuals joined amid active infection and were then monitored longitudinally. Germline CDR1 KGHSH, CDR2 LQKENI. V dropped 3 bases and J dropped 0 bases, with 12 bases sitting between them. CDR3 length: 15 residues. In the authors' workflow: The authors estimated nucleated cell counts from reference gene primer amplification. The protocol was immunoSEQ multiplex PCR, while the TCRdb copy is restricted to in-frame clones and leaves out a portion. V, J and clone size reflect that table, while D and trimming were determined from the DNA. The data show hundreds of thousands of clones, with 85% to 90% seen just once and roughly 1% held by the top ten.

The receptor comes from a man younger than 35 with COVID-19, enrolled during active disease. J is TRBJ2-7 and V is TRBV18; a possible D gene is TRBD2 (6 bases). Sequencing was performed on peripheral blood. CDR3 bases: TGTGCCAGCTCACCCGACGCGGGGAGCTCCTACGAGCAGTACTTC. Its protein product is CASSPDAGSSYEQYF.